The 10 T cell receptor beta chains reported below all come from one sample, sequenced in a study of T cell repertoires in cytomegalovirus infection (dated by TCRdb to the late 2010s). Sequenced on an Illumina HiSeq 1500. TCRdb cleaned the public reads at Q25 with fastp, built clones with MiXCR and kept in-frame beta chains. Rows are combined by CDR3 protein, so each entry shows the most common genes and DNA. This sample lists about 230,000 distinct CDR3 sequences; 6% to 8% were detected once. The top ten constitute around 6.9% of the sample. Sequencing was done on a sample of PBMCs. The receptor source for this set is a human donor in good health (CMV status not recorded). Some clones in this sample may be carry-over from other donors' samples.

CDR3: CASSDSKGGQEDTQYF. For the CDR3, the DNA is TGTGCCAGCAGTGACTCGAAGGGGGGCCAAGAAGATACGCAGTATTTT. The chain carries TRBV6-4 and TRBJ2-3; D tentatively fits TRBD1 or TRBD2 (6 bases each). With 0 bases removed from V and 5 bases from J, the gap between germline ends came to 15 bases. This CDR3 comprises 16 residues. The germline CDR1 and CDR2 sequences are MRHNA and SNTAGT.

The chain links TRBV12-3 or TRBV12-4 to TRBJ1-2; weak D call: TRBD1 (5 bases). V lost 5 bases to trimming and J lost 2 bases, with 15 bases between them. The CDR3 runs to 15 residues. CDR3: CASSPPGRRNYGYTF. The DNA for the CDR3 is TGTGCCAGCAGTCCACCGGGACGGCGGAACTATGGCTACACCTTC.

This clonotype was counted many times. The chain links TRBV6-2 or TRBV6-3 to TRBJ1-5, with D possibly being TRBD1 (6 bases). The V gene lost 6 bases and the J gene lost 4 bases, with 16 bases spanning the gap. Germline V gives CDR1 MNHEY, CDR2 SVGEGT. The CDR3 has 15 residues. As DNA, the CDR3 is TGTGCCAGCAGACCTGCTAACAGGGAAAATCAGCCCCAGCATTTT. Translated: CASRPANRENQPQHF.

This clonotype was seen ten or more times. The DNA for the CDR3 is TGTGCCAGCAGTTTGGTTAGAGGGATTTGGGATGAGCAGTTCTTC. Protein sequence: CASSLVRGIWDEQFF. The chain couples TRBV12-3 or TRBV12-4 to TRBJ2-1, with a weak D call TRBD2 (5 bases). V lost 3 bases, J lost 8 bases, and 17 bases lay in between. This CDR3 contains 15 residues.

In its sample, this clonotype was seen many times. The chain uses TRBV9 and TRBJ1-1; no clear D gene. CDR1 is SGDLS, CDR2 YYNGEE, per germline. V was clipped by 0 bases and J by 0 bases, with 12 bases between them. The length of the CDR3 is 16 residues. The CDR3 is CASSVAHPGMNTEAFF. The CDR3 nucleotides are TGTGCCAGCAGCGTAGCCCACCCGGGGATGAACACTGAAGCTTTCTTT.

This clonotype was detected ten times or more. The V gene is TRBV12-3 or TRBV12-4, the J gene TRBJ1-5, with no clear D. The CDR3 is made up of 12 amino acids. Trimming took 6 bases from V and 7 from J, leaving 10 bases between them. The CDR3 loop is CASSRLGQPQHF. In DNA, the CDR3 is TGTGCCAGCAGCCGTCTAGGGCAGCCCCAGCATTTT.

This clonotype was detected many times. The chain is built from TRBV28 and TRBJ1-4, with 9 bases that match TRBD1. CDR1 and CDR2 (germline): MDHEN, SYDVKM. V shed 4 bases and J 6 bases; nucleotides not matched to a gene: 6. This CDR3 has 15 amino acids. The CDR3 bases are TGTGCCAGCAGTTCCGGACAGGGGCAATATGAAAAACTGTTTTTT. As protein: CASSSGQGQYEKLFF.

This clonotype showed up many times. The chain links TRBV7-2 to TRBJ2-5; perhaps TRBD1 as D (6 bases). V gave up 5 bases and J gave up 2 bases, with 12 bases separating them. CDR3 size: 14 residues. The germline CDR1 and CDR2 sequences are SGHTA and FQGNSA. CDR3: CASSLNGQQETQYF. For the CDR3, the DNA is TGTGCCAGCAGCCTAAACGGACAGCAAGAGACCCAGTACTTC.

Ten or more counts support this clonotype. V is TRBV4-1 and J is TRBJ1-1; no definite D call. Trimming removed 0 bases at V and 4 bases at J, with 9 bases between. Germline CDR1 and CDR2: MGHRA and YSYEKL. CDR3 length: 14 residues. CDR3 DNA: TGCGCCAGCAGCCAAGATAGGCAGTTCACTGAAGCTTTCTTT. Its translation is CASSQDRQFTEAFF.

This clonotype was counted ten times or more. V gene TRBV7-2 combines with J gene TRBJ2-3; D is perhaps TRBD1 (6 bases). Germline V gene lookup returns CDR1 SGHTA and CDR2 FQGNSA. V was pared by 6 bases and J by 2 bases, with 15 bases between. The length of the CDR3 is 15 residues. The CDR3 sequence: CASRLGAFDTDTQYF. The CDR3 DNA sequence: TGTGCCAGCAGGTTGGGGGCCTTCGACACAGATACGCAGTATTTT.